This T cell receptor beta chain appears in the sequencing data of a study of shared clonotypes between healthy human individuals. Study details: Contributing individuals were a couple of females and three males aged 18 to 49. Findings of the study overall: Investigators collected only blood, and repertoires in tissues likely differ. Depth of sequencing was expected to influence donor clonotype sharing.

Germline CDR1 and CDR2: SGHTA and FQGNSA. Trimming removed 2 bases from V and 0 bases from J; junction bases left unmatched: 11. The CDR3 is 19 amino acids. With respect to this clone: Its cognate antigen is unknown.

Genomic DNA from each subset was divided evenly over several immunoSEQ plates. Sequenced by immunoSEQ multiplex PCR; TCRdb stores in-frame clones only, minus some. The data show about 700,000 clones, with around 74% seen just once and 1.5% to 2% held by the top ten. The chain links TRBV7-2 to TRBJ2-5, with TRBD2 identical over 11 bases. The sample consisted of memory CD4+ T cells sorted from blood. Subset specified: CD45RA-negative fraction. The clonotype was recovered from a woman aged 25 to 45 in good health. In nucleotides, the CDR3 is TGTGCCAGCAGCTTATTCGTGACTAGCGGGACTGCGGACCAAGAGACCCAGTACTTC. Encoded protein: CASSLFVTSGTADQETQYF.